This TCR beta chain was captured by sequencing in a study of OX40 agonist ivuxolimab in advanced cancers. The table came from immunoSEQ multiplex PCR; TCRdb's copy has only in-frame clones and leaves some out. The sample has about 53,000 clones, approximately 84% seen once. The CDR3 runs to 15 residues. Trimming removed 3 bases at V and 1 base at J, with 12 bases between. The germline V gene encodes CDR1 SNHLY and CDR2 FYNNEI. The specimen comprised CD4+ or CD8+ T cells sorted from blood, sampled in a trial of the OX40 agonist ivuxolimab. The chain combines TRBV2 with TRBJ1-2; no clear D gene. The receptor was derived from an adult with an advanced solid tumor such as melanoma, head and neck, liver or kidney cancer. The CDR3 DNA reads TGTGCCAGCAGTGAGTCCCGCGGACTTAACTATGGCTACACCTTC. Protein: CASSESRGLNYGYTF.